This T cell receptor beta chain originates from a study of blood T cell repertoires in COVID-19 (TCRdb year 2020). As for the study more broadly: Samples from collaborators originated in the United States, Italy and Spain and spanned both the acute and convalescent phases of COVID-19. Sample metadata almost always included a de-identified subject ID, COVID-19 status, age in years and sex. Samples came from the ongoing ImmuneRACE study (first 160 participants) plus 1,254 subjects from 6 global collaborators. The material from the prospective study consisted of cDNA or gDNA derived from T cells, B-cell-depleted T cells, or PBMCs. Deeply sampled blood TCRbeta repertoires from subjects exposed to, actively infected with, or recovered from COVID-19 were included in the dataset. Where available, HLA class I and class II types were obtained from metadata supplied by the sample provider rather than from assay-based typing. The repertoires were released in a freely available public database intended as a resource for research on the immune response to SARS-CoV-2. Broader findings and caveats from the paper: Clinical and demographic metadata were provided uncurated, with the amount varying by source and participant.

The CDR3, cysteine through phenylalanine, is 12 amino acids long. Only CDR3 DNA is held: 36 bases, read in frame from base 1. V is cut by 1 base and J by 10 bases, and the space between the germline ends is 13 bases. Taken from the germline V gene (reference sequence), the CDR1 and CDR2 loops are GTSNPN and SVGIG. In the prospective study, participants were about 18 to 100 years old, resided in 24 geographic areas of the United States, and were enrolled through a virtual design. In the prospective study, cohorts were assigned on the basis of participant-reported clinical history obtained from a screening survey and a study questionnaire. Recovered participants in ImmuneRACE Cohort 3 were defined by two consecutive negative NP/OP PCR tests, clearance by a healthcare professional, or resolution of symptoms. In the prospective study, mobile phlebotomists collected whole blood, serum and a nasopharyngeal or oropharyngeal swab from each participant. Prospective study participants could optionally give additional blood draws and questionnaires over an approximately 2-month period. Before DNA extraction, prospective study blood samples were shipped either frozen or at room temperature.

On this clone itself: It lacks a known antigen. No quality values exist for individual bases; no much larger clone is one base distant.

TCRbeta CDR3 regions were amplified from genomic DNA by means of the immunoSEQ Assay, a bias-controlled multiplex PCR. Under the source paper's analysis protocol: The number of nucleated cells in each sample was estimated by amplification of reference gene primers within the assay. To quantify the absolute abundance of each unique TCRbeta CDR3 rearrangement, sequence reads were collapsed and filtered. For each sample, productive Simpson clonality was calculated by taking the square root of Simpson's diversity index across productive rearrangements. In TCRdb, the immuneACCESS table is reduced to in-frame sequences with V and J assigned. These tables do not hold every clone; where another copy was compared, an unresolved V gene accounts for under half, and the others remain unexplained. V and J calls and clone size follow that table, whereas D and trimming were derived from the DNA. This sample holds around 300,000 clones; 75% to 90% were observed only once. The ten largest clones take up over 2% of the sample.

Sequenced: PBMCs or T cells enriched from blood (not recorded which). The chain was built from TRBV30 and TRBJ1-1, and the D gene may be TRBD1, 6 bases matching. The clonotype comes from a woman younger than 35 who had recovered from COVID-19. The CDR3 reads as follows: CAWSEGVIRAFF. The DNA sequence follows: TGTGCCTGGAGTGAGGGGGTAATCCGAGCTTTCTTT.